These 2 T cell receptor beta chains were sequenced from one sample in a study of vaccination and CD4 T cells after COVID-19. Which antigens these TCRs recognize remains unknown. Treatment meaning: 10-day PBMC culture with coronavirus spike peptide pools or control peptides (ViraFEST assay). The study sequenced cultured CD4+ T cell DNA using the Oncomine TCR Beta short-read assay. Via MiXCR, TCRdb re-called the PCR reads, giving one row per CDR3 protein. Of several thousand distinct CDR3 sequences in the sample, 60% to 65% are singletons; the top ten hold around 28%. Input material: CD4+ T cells from blood, cultured in vitro. All receptors come from a human donor who had recovered from COVID-19.

The chain carries TRBV18 and TRBJ2-1; D not certain. The CDR3 covers 14 residues. V was pared by 3 bases and J by 4 bases, with 10 bases between. CDR1 is KGHSH, CDR2 LQKENI, per germline. In nucleotides, the CDR3 is TGTGCCAGCTCACCGTTACCAGGATACAATGAGCAGTTCTTC. It specifies CASSPLPGYNEQFF. Looking up the rest from reference TRBV18 and TRBJ2-1 gives the full variable domain: NAGVMQNPRHLVRRRGQEARLRCSPMKGHSHVYWYRQLPEEGLKFMVYLQKENIIDESGMPKERFSAEFPKEGPSILRIQQVVRGDSAAYFCASSPLPGYNEQFFGPGTRLTVL.

This clonotype came up a few times. This chain connects TRBV6-2 or TRBV6-3 to TRBJ1-5; weak D call: TRBD1 (5 bases). Germline loops: CDR1 MNHEY, CDR2 SVGEGT. This CDR3 contains 13 residues. Trimming cost V 2 bases and J 6 bases, with 8 bases left between them. In nucleotides, the CDR3 is TGTGCCAGCAGTTACGGGGGTAGTCAGCCCCAGCATTTT. This codes for CASSYGGSQPQHF.